This T cell receptor (beta chain) was sequenced in a study of control samples from healthy donors and cancer patients. V lost 0 bases, J lost 4 bases, and 4 bases lay in between. CDR1 MGHRA and CDR2 YSYEKL come from the germline V gene. The CDR3 has 13 residues. Repertoires were generated with immunoSEQ multiplex PCR, while TCRdb's copy carries only in-frame clones and drops some. The sample yields about 110,000 clones, 70% to 85% seen once. J is TRBJ1-3 and V is TRBV4-1; no clear D gene. Sequencing was performed on blood. The sequence was obtained from a man aged 18 to 29 in good health. The CDR3, as DNA: TGCGCCAGCAGCCAAGATATGGGAAACACCATATATTTT. Protein product: CASSQDMGNTIYF.